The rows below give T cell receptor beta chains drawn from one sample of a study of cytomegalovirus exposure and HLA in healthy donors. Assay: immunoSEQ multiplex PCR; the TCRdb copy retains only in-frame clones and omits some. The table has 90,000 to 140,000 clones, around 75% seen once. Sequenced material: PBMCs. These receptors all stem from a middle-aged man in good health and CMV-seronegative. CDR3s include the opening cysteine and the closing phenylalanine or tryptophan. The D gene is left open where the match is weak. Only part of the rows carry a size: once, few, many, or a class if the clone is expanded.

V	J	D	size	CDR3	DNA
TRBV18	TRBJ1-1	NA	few	CASSPFTETEAFF	TGTGCCAGCTCACCTTTTACGGAGACTGAAGCTTTCTTT
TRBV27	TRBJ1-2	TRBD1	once	CASRTYRGTGSEGYTF	TGTGCCAGCAGAACATACCGAGGGACAGGGTCGGAGGGCTACACCTTC
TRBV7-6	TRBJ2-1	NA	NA	CASSLGLHEQFF	TGTGCCAGCAGCTTAGGACTTCATGAGCAGTTCTTC
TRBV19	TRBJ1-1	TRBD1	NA	CASSIMTGAKNTEAFF	TGTGCCAGTAGTATAATGACAGGGGCTAAAAACACTGAAGCTTTCTTT
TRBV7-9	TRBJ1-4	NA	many	CASSLPGREREKLFF	TGTGCCAGCAGCTTACCAGGGAGGGAGCGTGAAAAACTGTTTTTT
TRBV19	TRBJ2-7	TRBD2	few	CVCIGTKEQYF	TGTGTATGTATCGGGACTAAAGAGCAGTACTTC
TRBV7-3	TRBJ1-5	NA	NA	CASSPGQGNQPQHF	TGTGCCAGCAGCCCAGGGCAGGGGAATCAGCCCCAGCATTTT
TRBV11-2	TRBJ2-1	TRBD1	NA	CASSLGDRQYNEQFF	TGTGCCAGCAGCTTAGGGGACAGGCAATACAATGAGCAGTTCTTC
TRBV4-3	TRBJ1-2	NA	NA	CASSPTGHLQNGYTF	TGCGCCAGCAGCCCTACGGGACACCTTCAAAATGGCTACACCTTC
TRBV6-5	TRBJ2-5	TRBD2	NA	CASSYSGLGGETQYF	TGTGCCAGCAGTTACTCGGGACTAGGGGGAGAGACCCAGTACTTC
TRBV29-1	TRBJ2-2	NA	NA	CSVTDSFTGELFF	TGCAGCGTGACGGACAGCTTCACGGGGGAGCTGTTTTTT
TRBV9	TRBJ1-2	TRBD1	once	CASSVGTGSFGYTF	TGTGCCAGCAGCGTAGGGACAGGATCTTTCGGCTACACCTTC
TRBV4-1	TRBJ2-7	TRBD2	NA	CASSPATSGYEQYF	TGCGCCAGCAGCCCTGCGACTAGCGGCTACGAGCAGTACTTC
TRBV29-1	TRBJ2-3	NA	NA	CSVVVAWRGGPPDTQYF	TGCAGCGTTGTGGTTGCTTGGCGGGGCGGACCTCCAGATACGCAGTATTTT
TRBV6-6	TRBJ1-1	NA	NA	CASSYSQENTEAFF	TGTGCCAGCAGTTACTCACAGGAAAACACTGAAGCTTTCTTT
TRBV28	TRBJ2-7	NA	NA	CASSLASQSSYEQYF	TGTGCCAGCAGTTTAGCTAGCCAATCGTCCTACGAGCAGTACTTC
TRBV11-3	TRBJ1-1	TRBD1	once	CASSLEGWGQGGMNTEAFF	TGTGCCAGCAGCTTAGAGGGTTGGGGACAGGGGGGTATGAACACTGAAGCTTTCTTT
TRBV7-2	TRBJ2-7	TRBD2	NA	CASSYRGGASYEQYF	TGTGCCAGCAGCTACCGGGGGGGGGCCTCCTACGAGCAGTACTTC
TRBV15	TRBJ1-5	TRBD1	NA	CATSRSGTGARVSNQPQHF	TGTGCCACCAGCAGGAGCGGGACAGGGGCCCGGGTGAGCAATCAGCCCCAGCATTTT
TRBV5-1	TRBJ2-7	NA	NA	CASSPDLGKGYF	TGCGCCAGCAGCCCGGACTTGGGCAAGGGGTACTTC
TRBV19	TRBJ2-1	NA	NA	CASSSWGDLAYNEQFF	TGTGCCAGTAGTTCCTGGGGAGATCTCGCCTACAATGAGCAGTTCTTC
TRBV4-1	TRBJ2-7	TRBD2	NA	CASSQTSGGHEQYF	TGCGCCAGCAGCCAAACGAGCGGGGGCCACGAGCAGTACTTC
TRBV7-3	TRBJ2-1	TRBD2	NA	CASSPFAGGEGEQFF	TGTGCCAGCAGCCCATTCGCGGGGGGGGAAGGAGAGCAGTTCTTC
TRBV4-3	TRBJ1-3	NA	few	CASSKESSGNTIYF	TGCGCCAGCAGTAAAGAGAGCTCTGGAAACACCATATATTTT
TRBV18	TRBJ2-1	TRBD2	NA	CASSPRRREYNEQFF	TGTGCCAGCTCACCCCGTCGGCGGGAGTACAATGAGCAGTTCTTC
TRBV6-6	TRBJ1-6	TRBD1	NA	CASSYSGQGGSPLHF	TGTGCCAGCAGTTACTCGGGACAGGGTGGCTCACCCCTCCACTTT
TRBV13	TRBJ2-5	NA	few	CASKRGDVTQYF	TGTGCCAGCAAACGCGGCGACGTGACCCAGTACTTC
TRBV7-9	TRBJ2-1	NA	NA	CASSKERGLEFF	TGTGCCAGCAGCAAAGAAAGGGGTTTGGAGTTCTTC